Following are 19 T cell receptor beta chains from one sample sequenced in a study of preoperative IRX-2 immunotherapy in early breast cancer. The protocol was immunoSEQ multiplex PCR, while the TCRdb copy is restricted to in-frame clones and leaves out a portion. The sample lists about 25,000 clones, approximately 80% seen once, with 1% to 1.5% in the top ten. Described treatment: preoperative locoregional IRX-2 cytokine immunotherapy. Sequenced here: lymph node tissue, sampled after IRX-2 immunotherapy. The receptors derive from a human donor with breast cancer.

There are a few counts of this clone. J is TRBJ1-2 and V is TRBV19; possibly TRBD1 for D (6 bases). V was shortened by 6 bases and J by 7 bases, with 15 bases between the two germline ends. The germline V gene has CDR1 LNHDA and CDR2 SQIVND (reference sequence). This CDR3 region has 13 residues. CDR3 loop: CASRTGSTGGYTF. The CDR3 DNA reads TGTGCCAGTAGAACCGGGTCGACAGGTGGCTACACCTTC.

This clone has a handful of counts. This sequence joins TRBV6-8 and TRBJ2-3; tentative D call: TRBD2 (5 bases). From germline, CDR1 is MNHGY and CDR2 SAAAGT. Trimming stripped 5 bases from V and 9 bases from J, with 15 bases between. The CDR3 is 13 residues long. The DNA for the CDR3 is TGTGCCAGCAGTGATATCGCGGAGGTAACGCAGTATTTT. Translated: CASSDIAEVTQYF.

The chain uses TRBV11-3 and TRBJ2-5; weak D call: TRBD1 (6 bases). Germline CDR1 SGHNT, CDR2 YENEEA. The germline V and J ends were trimmed by 3 bases and 3 bases, with 20 bases remaining between them. The length of the CDR3 is 17 residues. CDR3 loop: CASSLGPAASGEETQYF. The DNA of the CDR3 is TGTGCCAGCAGCTTGGGGCCCGCGGCCTCAGGGGAAGAGACCCAGTACTTC.

The rearrangement links TRBV19 to TRBJ2-2; 13 bases match TRBD2. This CDR3 has 18 residues. Germline V gene data show CDR1 as LNHDA and CDR2 as SQIVND (reference sequence). V was pared by 7 bases and J by 0 bases, with 8 bases of the junction left unmatched. The CDR3 DNA reads as TGTGCCAGTAAACTCGGACTAGCGGGGGCAACGAACACCGGGGAGCTGTTTTTT. It encodes CASKLGLAGATNTGELFF.

V is TRBV11-3 and J is TRBJ1-5; possible D gene TRBD1, 6 bases. The V and J ends lost 5 bases and 4 bases respectively, with 12 bases between them. The CDR3 extends over 14 amino acids. CDR1 is SGHNT, CDR2 YENEEA, per germline. The CDR3 DNA is TGTGCCAGCAGCGTCGACAGGAGTAATCAGCCCCAGCATTTT. Translating it yields CASSVDRSNQPQHF.

This clone turned up a few times. The chain has TRBV15 and TRBJ2-5, with 8 bases matching TRBD1. The germline V gene encodes CDR1 LNHNV and CDR2 YYDKDF (reference sequence). With V trimmed by 7 bases and J by 4 bases, 11 bases remained unmatched. The length of the CDR3 is 15 residues. CDR3 protein: CATTPDRARIETQYF. The CDR3 coding sequence is TGTGCCACCACCCCGGACAGGGCAAGGATAGAGACCCAGTACTTC.

This chain links TRBV10-2 with TRBJ1-2; no definite D call. The V gene's germline CDR1 is WSHSY and CDR2 SAAADI. Trimming pared 2 bases from V and 3 bases from J, leaving 4 bases between. CDR3 length: 12 amino acids. In DNA form, the CDR3 reads TGCGCCAGCAGTGAGGGCGACTATGGCTACACCTTC. Protein: CASSEGDYGYTF.

V usage is TRBV7-6 and J usage is TRBJ1-4, with unresolved D. Between the trimmed V and J ends, which lost 3 bases and 4 bases, there was a span of 9 bases. This CDR3 comprises 14 residues. CDR1 and CDR2 (germline): SGHVS, FNYEAQ. CDR3: CASSFGVYNEKLFF. In nucleotides, the CDR3 is TGTGCCAGCAGCTTCGGGGTTTATAATGAAAAACTGTTTTTT.

V gene TRBV10-2 combines with J gene TRBJ1-2, with D perhaps TRBD1 (6 bases). V lost 6 bases and J lost 4, with 18 bases in between. The CDR3 extends over 15 amino acids. The germline V gene has CDR1 WSHSY and CDR2 SAAADI. CDR3 amino acids: CASRGGTTASYGYTF. CDR3 bases: TGCGCCAGCAGGGGGGGGACAACTGCTTCCTATGGCTACACCTTC.

This clone was detected a few times. The V call is TRBV6-8, the J call TRBJ1-6; 8 nucleotides line up with TRBD1. Germline V gene lookup returns CDR1 MNHGY and CDR2 SAAAGT. The J segment lost 4 bases and the V segment lost 0 bases, leaving 5 bases of the junction unmatched. CDR3 length equals 17 residues. The CDR3 region is CASSYSTGGDYNSPLHF. In DNA form, the CDR3 reads TGTGCCAGCAGTTACTCTACAGGGGGGGATTATAATTCACCCCTCCACTTT.

The table lists this clone with a few counts. V and J are TRBV28 and TRBJ2-2; D may be TRBD2 (6 bases). The CDR3 has 13 residues. V was trimmed by 8 bases and J by 2 bases, leaving 9 bases between them. Per germline, CDR1 MDHEN and CDR2 SYDVKM. Here the CDR3 reads CASLGGNTGELFF. CDR3 in DNA: TGTGCCAGCTTGGGGGGTAACACCGGGGAGCTGTTTTTT.

The V call is TRBV30, the J call TRBJ2-1; 11 bases line up with TRBD2. Looked up from germline, CDR1 is GTSNPN and CDR2 is SVGIG (reference sequence). Trimming removed 7 bases from V and 5 bases from J; junction bases left unmatched: 10. The CDR3 runs 15 residues. The CDR3 protein is CASTTGTSGNNEQFF. The CDR3 bases are TGTGCCTCAACGACCGGGACTAGCGGTAACAATGAGCAGTTCTTC.

The chain has TRBV5-1 and TRBJ2-7; D tentatively fits TRBD1 or TRBD2 (5 bases each). The CDR3 sequence is 14 residues long. The V gene lost 4 bases and the J gene lost 5 bases, with 16 bases spanning the gap. Germline CDR1 is SGHRS and CDR2 is YFSETQ. In DNA form, the CDR3 reads TGCGCCAGCAGCCCCCCCGGGGCCGGGGACGAGCAGTACGTC. Translation: CASSPPGAGDEQYV.

V usage is TRBV23-1 and J usage is TRBJ2-5; the match to TRBD1 covers 7 bases. Being an ORF, TRBV23-1 has a function that is uncertain. J gave up 2 bases and V 8 bases, and 5 bases lay outside the gene matches. This CDR3 has 13 amino acids. The CDR3 protein is CASSGTEQETQYF. CDR3 DNA sequence: TGCGCCAGCTCCGGGACAGAGCAAGAGACCCAGTACTTC.

This clone has just one count. The chain joins TRBV1 to TRBJ2-5; the table calls TRBD2, which could not be checked here. TRBV1 is noted as a pseudogene. This CDR3 is built from 14 residues. CDR3 DNA sequence: TGCGCCAGCAGCCCTAGCGGGGGTAAAGAGACCCAGTACTTC. Residues: CASSPSGGKETQYF.

The chain recombines TRBV14 with TRBJ2-3; 9 bases fit TRBD2. V gave up 11 bases and J gave up 1 base; unmatched junction bases: 19. The CDR3 loop spans 18 amino acids. CDR1 and CDR2 (germline): SGHDN, FVKESK. The CDR3 spells CASKRWASGDPGTDTQYF. The CDR3 DNA is TGTGCCTCTAAGCGGTGGGCTAGCGGGGACCCTGGCACAGATACGCAGTATTTT.

The genes are TRBV19 and TRBJ1-4; 8 nucleotides line up with TRBD1. V was clipped by 7 bases and J by 8 bases; unmatched bases: 12. This CDR3 comprises 15 residues. Germline-derived CDR1 and CDR2 are LNHDA and SQIVND (reference sequence). DNA of the CDR3: TGTGCCAGTACCTATGGGCAGGGGGCGCGGGAAAAACTGTTTTTT. Encoded protein: CASTYGQGAREKLFF.

The V and J genes are TRBV28 and TRBJ2-6; 8 bases map to TRBD1. The junction had 1 base not matched to a gene; V was cut back by 6 bases and J by 0 bases. The CDR3 consists of 15 residues. Per the germline V gene, CDR1 is MDHEN and CDR2 is SYDVKM. CDR3 nucleotide sequence: TGTGCCAGCAGGGGACAGGCCTCTGGGGCCAACGTCCTGACTTTC. It codes for CASRGQASGANVLTF.

The chain carries TRBV10-2 and TRBJ1-4; D is possibly TRBD1 (5 bases). Trimming shortened V by 4 bases and J by 8 bases, and 11 bases separated the two germline ends. The CDR3 spans 13 residues. Germline CDR1 and CDR2: WSHSY and SAAADI. The CDR3 DNA follows: TGCGCCAGCAGTGCGGGGGGTGGCGAAAAACTGTTTTTT. Residues: CASSAGGGEKLFF.